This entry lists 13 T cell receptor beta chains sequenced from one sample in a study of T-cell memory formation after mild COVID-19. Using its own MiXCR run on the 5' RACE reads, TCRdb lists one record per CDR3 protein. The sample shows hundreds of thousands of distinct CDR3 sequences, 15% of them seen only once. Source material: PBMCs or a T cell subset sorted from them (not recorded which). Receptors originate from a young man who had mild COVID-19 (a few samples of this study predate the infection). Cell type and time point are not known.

This CDR3 is CASSSTPPAGGETQYF. Here the CDR3 DNA reads TGTGCCAGCAGCTCTACACCGCCCGCCGGGGGAGAGACCCAGTACTTC. The chain is built from TRBV7-2 and TRBJ2-5; possibly TRBD2 for D (6 bases). Trimming stripped 4 bases from V and 4 bases from J, with 19 bases between. CDR1 and CDR2 (germline): SGHTA, FQGNSA. The CDR3 spans 16 residues.

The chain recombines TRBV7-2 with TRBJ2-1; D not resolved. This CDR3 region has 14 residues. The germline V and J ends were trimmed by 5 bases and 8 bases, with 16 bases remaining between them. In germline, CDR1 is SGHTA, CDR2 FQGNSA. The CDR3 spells CASSTGPTPDEQFF. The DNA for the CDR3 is TGTGCCAGCAGCACCGGACCAACTCCGGATGAGCAGTTCTTC.

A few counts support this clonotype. This CDR3 is CASSGGEDTEAFF. The CDR3 DNA sequence: TGTGCCAGCAGCGGGGGGGAGGACACTGAAGCTTTCTTT. The V call is TRBV6-6, the J call TRBJ1-1; D may be TRBD1 (5 bases). CDR3 size: 13 residues. The V and J ends lost 6 bases and 3 bases respectively, with 11 bases between them. Germline CDR1 and CDR2: MNHNY and SVGAGI (reference sequence).

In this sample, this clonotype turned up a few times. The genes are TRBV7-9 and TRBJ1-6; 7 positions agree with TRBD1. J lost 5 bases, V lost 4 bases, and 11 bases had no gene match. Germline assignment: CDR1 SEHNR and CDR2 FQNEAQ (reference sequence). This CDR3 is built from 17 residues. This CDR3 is CASSSTTGRTNNSPLHF. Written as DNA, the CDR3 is TGTGCCAGCAGCTCGACGACAGGGAGAACCAATAATTCACCCCTCCACTTT.

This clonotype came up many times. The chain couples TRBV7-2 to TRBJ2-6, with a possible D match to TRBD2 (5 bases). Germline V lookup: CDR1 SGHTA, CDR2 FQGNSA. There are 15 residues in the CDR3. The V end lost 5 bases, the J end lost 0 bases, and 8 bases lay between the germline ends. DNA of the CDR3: TGTGCCAGCAGCAATCGGGACTCTGGGGCCAACGTCCTGACTTTC. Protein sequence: CASSNRDSGANVLTF.

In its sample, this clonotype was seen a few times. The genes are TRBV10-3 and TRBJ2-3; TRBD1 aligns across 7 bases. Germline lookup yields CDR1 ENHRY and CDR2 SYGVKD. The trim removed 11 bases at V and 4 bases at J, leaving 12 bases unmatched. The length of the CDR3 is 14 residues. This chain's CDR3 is CAVQQGTVADTQYF. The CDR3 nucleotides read TGTGCCGTCCAACAGGGGACCGTCGCAGATACGCAGTATTTT.

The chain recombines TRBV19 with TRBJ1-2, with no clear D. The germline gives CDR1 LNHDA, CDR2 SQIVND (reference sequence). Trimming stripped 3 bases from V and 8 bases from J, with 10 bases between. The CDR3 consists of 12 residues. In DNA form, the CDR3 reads TGTGCCAGTAGTATCCCCCCGGCCGGCTACACCTTC. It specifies CASSIPPAGYTF.

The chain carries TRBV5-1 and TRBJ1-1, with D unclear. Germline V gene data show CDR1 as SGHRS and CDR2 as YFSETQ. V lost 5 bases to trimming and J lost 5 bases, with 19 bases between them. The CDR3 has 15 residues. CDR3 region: CASRIAGVPVTEAFF. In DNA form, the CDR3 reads TGCGCCAGCAGAATCGCCGGGGTCCCGGTAACTGAAGCTTTCTTT.

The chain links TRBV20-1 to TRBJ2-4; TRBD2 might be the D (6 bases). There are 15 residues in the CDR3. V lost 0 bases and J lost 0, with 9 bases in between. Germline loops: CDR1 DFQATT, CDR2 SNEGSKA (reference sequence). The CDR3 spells CSARDMGGAKNIQYF. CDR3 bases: TGCAGTGCTAGAGATATGGGGGGAGCCAAAAACATTCAGTACTTC.

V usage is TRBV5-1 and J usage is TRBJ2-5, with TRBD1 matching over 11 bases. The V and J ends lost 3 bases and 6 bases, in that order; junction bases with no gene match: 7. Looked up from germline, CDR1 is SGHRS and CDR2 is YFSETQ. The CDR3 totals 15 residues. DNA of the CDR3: TGCGCCAGCAGCTCACCAGGGACAGGGGGAAAGACCCAGTACTTC. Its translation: CASSSPGTGGKTQYF.

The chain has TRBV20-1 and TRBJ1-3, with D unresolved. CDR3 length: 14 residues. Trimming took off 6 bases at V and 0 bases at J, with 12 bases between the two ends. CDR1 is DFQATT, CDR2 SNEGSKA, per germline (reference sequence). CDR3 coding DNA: TGCAGTGCACCCCATCGGGACTCTGGAAACACCATATATTTT. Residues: CSAPHRDSGNTIYF.

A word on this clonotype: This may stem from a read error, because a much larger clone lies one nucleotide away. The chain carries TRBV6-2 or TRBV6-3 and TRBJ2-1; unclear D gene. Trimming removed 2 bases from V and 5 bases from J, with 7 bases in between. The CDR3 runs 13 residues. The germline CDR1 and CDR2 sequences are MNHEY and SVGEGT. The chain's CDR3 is CASSYRAHNEQFF. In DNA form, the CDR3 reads TGTGCCAGCAGTTACCGGGCCCACAATGAGCAGTTCTTC.

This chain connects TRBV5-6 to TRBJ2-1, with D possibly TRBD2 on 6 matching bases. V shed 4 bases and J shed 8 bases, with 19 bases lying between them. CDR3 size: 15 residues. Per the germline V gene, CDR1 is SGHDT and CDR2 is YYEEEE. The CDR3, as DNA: TGTGCCAGCAGCGAAACAGGAGCGGGCCTGGATGAGCAGTTCTTC. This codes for CASSETGAGLDEQFF.